The T cell receptor (beta chain) described here comes from a study of cytomegalovirus exposure and HLA in healthy donors. Across the whole study: The 110 or so validation repertoires, a later analysis reported, used the same platform as the roughly 710 first-cohort repertoires.

The CDR3 runs to 16 residues. The V and J ends lost 2 bases and 6 bases, in that order; junction bases with no gene match: 12. Germline-derived CDR1 and CDR2 are SEHNR and FQNEAQ (reference sequence). Only in-frame clones appear in the TCRdb table, and some are missing; sequencing was by immunoSEQ multiplex PCR. The sample holds around 70,000 clones; roughly 95% are singletons and the top ten take approximately 3.4%. Points from the study as a whole: In vitro data verified a few CMV-associated chains as specific for CMV antigens. Most TCR sequences were seen very rarely across donors, but some public TCRs occurred in many. There were about 160 TCR beta chains listed as cytomegalovirus-associated.

With regard to this clone: The antigen is unknown.

The sequenced sample was PBMCs. This chain links TRBV7-9 with TRBJ1-1; 7 bases agree with TRBD1. This TCR was recovered from a man aged 18 to 30 in good health and CMV-seronegative. CDR3 DNA: TGTGCCAGCAGCTTAATGGGCGCGACAGGGTCCGCTGAAGCTTTCTTT. It specifies CASSLMGATGSAEAFF.